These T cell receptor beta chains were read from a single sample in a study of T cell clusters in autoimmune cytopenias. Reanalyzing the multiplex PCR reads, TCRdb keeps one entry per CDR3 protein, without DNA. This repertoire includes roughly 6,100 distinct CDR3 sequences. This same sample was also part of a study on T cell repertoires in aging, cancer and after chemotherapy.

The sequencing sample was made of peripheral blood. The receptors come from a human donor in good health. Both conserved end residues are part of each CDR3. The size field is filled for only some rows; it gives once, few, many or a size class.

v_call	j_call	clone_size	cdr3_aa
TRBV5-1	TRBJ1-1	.	CASSPGGGNTEAFF
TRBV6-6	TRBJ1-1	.	CASSYSEGDGTEAFF
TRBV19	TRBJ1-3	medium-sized	CASNLLGDSGNTIYF
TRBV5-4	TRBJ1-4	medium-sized	CASSLGQAGGEKLFF
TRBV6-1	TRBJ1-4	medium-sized	CASSEKLRTSEKLFF
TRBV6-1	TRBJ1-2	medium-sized	CASSEGAGSYGYTF
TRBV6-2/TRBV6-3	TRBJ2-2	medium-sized	CASRGSGGNTGELFF
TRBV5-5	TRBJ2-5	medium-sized	CASRSTSETQYF
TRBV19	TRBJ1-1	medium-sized	CASTSGGLGNTEAFF
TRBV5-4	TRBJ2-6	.	CASSQDSSTGANVLTF
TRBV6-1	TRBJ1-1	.	CASSEDRAGGANTEAFF
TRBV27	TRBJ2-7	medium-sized	CASSLFRIGYEQYF
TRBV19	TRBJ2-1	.	CASTATGSFNEQFF
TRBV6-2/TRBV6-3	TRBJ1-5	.	CASSTQGNQPQHF
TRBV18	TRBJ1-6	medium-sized	CASSPPGRQGDSPLHF
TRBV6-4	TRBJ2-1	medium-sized	CASSGLAGGNEQFF
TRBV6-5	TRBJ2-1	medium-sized	CASSIDWSYNEQFF
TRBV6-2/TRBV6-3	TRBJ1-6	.	CASSYFKRTGGNSPLHF
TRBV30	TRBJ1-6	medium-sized	CAWSHPSKANSPLHF
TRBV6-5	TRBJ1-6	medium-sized	CASSNIAGQGAKGNSPLHF
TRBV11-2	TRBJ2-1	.	CASSLDGTVWNEQFF
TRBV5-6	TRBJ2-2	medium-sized	CASSPPVHTGELFF
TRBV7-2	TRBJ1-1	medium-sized	CASSNRGRGTEAFF
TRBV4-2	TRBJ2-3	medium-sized	CASRLAGEITDTQYF
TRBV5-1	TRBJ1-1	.	CASSLLGIEATEAFF
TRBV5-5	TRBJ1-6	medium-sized	CASSLAGRRSLHF
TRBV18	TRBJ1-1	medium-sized	CASSPAALNTEAFF
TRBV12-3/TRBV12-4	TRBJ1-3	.	CASSLAGGNTIYF
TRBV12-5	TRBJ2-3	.	CASGLGTGEDTQYF
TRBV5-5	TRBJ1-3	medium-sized	CASSLVEGSGNTIYF
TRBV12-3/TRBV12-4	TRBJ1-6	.	CASRQGSYNSPLHF
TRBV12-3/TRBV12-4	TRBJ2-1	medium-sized	CASSLALTSGGRSYNEQFF
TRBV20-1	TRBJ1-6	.	CSAREIEEGSPLHF
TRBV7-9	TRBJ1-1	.	CASSLASTGTEAFF
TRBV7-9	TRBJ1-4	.	CASSLEAISTNEKLFF
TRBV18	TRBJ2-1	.	CASSGDFGLAGVGSYNEQFF
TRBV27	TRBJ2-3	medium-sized	CASSPGQGRADTQYF
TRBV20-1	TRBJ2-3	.	CSARSTDTQYF
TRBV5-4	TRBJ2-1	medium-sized	CASSGGGRDYNEQFF
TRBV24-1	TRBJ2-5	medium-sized	CATSDRAATDRRETQYF
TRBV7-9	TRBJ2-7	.	CASSPGISYEQYF
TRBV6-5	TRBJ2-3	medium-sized	CASRMGLAGTDTQYF
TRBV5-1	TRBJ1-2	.	CASRATNYGYTF
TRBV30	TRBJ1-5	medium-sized	CAWSVKGNQPQHF
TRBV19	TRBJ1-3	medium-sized	CASSIGSRLIAGNTIYF
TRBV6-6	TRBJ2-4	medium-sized	CASSYSPGSRGIQYF
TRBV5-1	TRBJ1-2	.	CASSLGFADRGYGYTF
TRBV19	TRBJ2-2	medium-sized	CASSKQGRSPGELFF
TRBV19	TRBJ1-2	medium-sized	CASNPGAYGYTF
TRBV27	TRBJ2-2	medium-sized	CASSLWDNSGELFF
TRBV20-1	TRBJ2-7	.	CSASWSRGTYEQYF